This T cell receptor (beta chain) was recorded in a study of cytomegalovirus exposure and HLA in healthy donors. Findings and caveats of the study: Earlier results showed most TCR beta V segments being productive about 87% or about 30% of the time. A later analysis reported that several of the most significant clusters appeared to be linked to common viral pathogens, among them Epstein-Barr virus. A few chains tied to CMV proved CMV antigen-specific in vitro.

The CDR3 is made up of 18 amino acids. V lost 6 bases and J 4 bases, leaving 25 bases between the germline ends. CDR1 is MDHEN, CDR2 SYDVKM, per germline. The primer mix had 60 Vbeta and 13 Jbeta primers. Sequencing used immunoSEQ multiplex PCR; TCRdb keeps in-frame clones, though not all of them. The sample includes about 130,000 clones, about 73% of them seen just once. As regards this clone: Its specificity is not known.

The sequence was obtained from a woman aged 35 to 49 in good health and CMV-seropositive. Sequenced sample: PBMCs. The chain carries TRBV28 and TRBJ1-3; D possibly corresponds to TRBD1 (5 bases). The CDR3 spells CASRTTSSTGREGNTIYF. The CDR3 nucleotides are TGTGCCAGCAGAACCACCAGTTCGACGGGCAGGGAAGGAAACACCATATATTTT.